Below are 13 T cell receptor beta chains sequenced from a single sample in a study of T cells in Graves' hyperthyroidism and ophthalmopathy. TCR beta CDR3 regions were amplified from RNA. First-round RT-PCR with HTBI primers amplified the TCR CDR3 region. TCRdb fed the multiplex PCR reads into MiXCR, producing one record per CDR3 protein. The table lists about 700,000 distinct CDR3 sequences, 14% of them singletons. Sequencing used blood. These TCRs come from a woman aged 18-29 years with Graves' hyperthyroidism.

This clonotype was seen ten or more times. The chain combines TRBV11-1 with TRBJ2-5, with D possibly being TRBD1 (6 bases). This CDR3 is built from 13 residues. Germline-derived CDR1 and CDR2 are SGHAT and FQDESV (reference sequence). Between the trimmed V and J ends, which lost 4 bases and 3 bases, there was a span of 9 bases. CDR3: CASSSHREETQYF. The DNA of the CDR3 is TGTGCCAGCAGCTCCCACAGGGAAGAGACCCAGTACTTC.

The chain carries TRBV10-1 and TRBJ1-3; D ambiguous. Trimming cost V 2 bases and J 2 bases, with 16 bases left between them. The CDR3 spans 17 residues. Looked up from germline, CDR1 is WNHNN and CDR2 is SYGVQD (reference sequence). This CDR3 reads CASSELWTLSPGNTIYF. In nucleotides, the CDR3 is TGCGCCAGCAGTGAGCTTTGGACCCTTAGCCCTGGAAACACCATATATTTT.

Only a few counts were recorded for this clonotype. V and J are TRBV6-5 and TRBJ2-3; 11 bases are a match to TRBD2. V lost 3 bases, J lost 4 bases, and 3 bases stayed unmatched. This CDR3 has 15 amino acids. Germline CDR1 and CDR2: MNHEY and SVGAGI. The CDR3 DNA reads as TGTGCCAGCAGTTATAGCGGGAGGGCCTCAGATACGCAGTATTTT. Protein product: CASSYSGRASDTQYF.

The sample holds a few counts of this clonotype. This chain connects TRBV29-1 to TRBJ1-2; the match to TRBD1 covers 7 bases. V lost 6 bases to trimming and J lost 8 bases; unmatched junction nucleotides: 9. CDR1 and CDR2 from the germline V gene are SQVTM and ANQGSEA. This CDR3 comprises 12 residues. The CDR3 DNA is TGCAGCGTACTGCAGGGGGAGGTGGGCTACACCTTC. The encoded protein is CSVLQGEVGYTF.

This clonotype has a count of ten or more. This CDR3 is CASSPTRGLREKLFF. The CDR3 DNA is TGTGCCAGCAGCCCCACCCGAGGGTTACGGGAAAAACTGTTTTTT. The chain joins TRBV7-2 to TRBJ1-4; no firm D call. The CDR3 length is 15 residues. The V end was cut by 5 bases, the J end by 8 bases, with 18 bases between. Germline V CDR1 and CDR2: SGHTA, FQGNSA.

This clonotype came up many times. The V call is TRBV6-1, the J call TRBJ2-1; 10 bases match TRBD2. Germline CDR1 is MNHNS and CDR2 is SASEGT. The ends lost 4 bases at V and 6 bases at J; junction bases unmatched: 24. The CDR3 covers 21 residues. Here the CDR3 DNA reads TGTGCCAGCAGTGCCCCTCCTAGCGGGAGAACCCGAAGCAGAGCTACCAATGAGCAGTTCTTC. Translating gives CASSAPPSGRTRSRATNEQFF.

The chain joins TRBV7-9 to TRBJ1-4, with D tentatively TRBD1 (5 bases). With 4 bases removed from V and 8 bases from J, the gap between germline ends came to 17 bases. The CDR3 runs 15 residues. The germline gives CDR1 SEHNR, CDR2 FQNEAQ (reference sequence). CDR3 coding DNA: TGTGCCAGCAGCTCCACGGGGCGGGCGGACGAAAAACTGTTTTTT. It codes for CASSSTGRADEKLFF.

The table lists this clonotype with many counts. CDR3 DNA sequence: TGTGCCAGCAGCCGCAGGAACCTTCCCTCTGGAAACACCATATATTTT. It encodes CASSRRNLPSGNTIYF. The chain is built from TRBV7-9 and TRBJ1-3; D is unclear. Trimming removed 5 bases at V and 0 bases at J, with 14 bases between. The CDR3 length is 16 residues. Germline CDR1 reads SEHNR; CDR2 reads FQNEAQ (reference sequence).

At least ten counts were recorded for this clonotype. The CDR3 DNA is TGTGCCAGCAACCATTGGGGAGTCAATGAGCAGTTCTTC. Translating gives CASNHWGVNEQFF. The chain carries TRBV11-1 and TRBJ2-1, with D possibly being TRBD2 (5 bases). Trimming took off 7 bases at V and 6 bases at J, with 13 bases between the two ends. CDR3 length: 13 amino acids. Germline CDR1 reads SGHAT; CDR2 reads FQDESV (reference sequence). Full variable domain (rest looked up from reference TRBV11-1 and TRBJ2-1): EAEVAQSPRYKITEKSQAVAFWCDPISGHATLYWYRQILGQGPELLVQFQDESVVDDSQLPKDRFSAERLKGVDSTLKIQPAELGDSAMYLCASNHWGVNEQFFGPGTRLTVL.

This chain joins TRBV9 and TRBJ2-3; no reliable D call. Germline V lookup: CDR1 SGDLS, CDR2 YYNGEE. V dropped 1 base and J dropped 2 bases, with 11 bases sitting between them. The CDR3 contains 15 residues. The CDR3 sequence: CASSVPLSPTDTQYF. CDR3 nucleotide sequence: TGTGCCAGCAGCGTACCCCTCAGCCCCACAGATACGCAGTATTTT.

This clonotype has ten or more counts. The V call is TRBV12-3 or TRBV12-4, the J call TRBJ2-7, with a possible D match to TRBD2 (5 bases). The CDR3 has 14 amino acids. V dropped 5 bases and J dropped 3 bases, with 14 bases sitting between them. The CDR3 loop reads CASSPRTPFYEQYF. The CDR3 bases are TGTGCCAGCAGTCCCAGGACTCCTTTCTACGAGCAGTACTTC.

This clonotype was counted ten times or more. The chain joins TRBV27 to TRBJ2-7; D call uncertain. V was pared by 0 bases and J by 5 bases, with 8 bases between. Looked up from germline, CDR1 is MNHEY and CDR2 is SMNVEV (reference sequence). This CDR3 has 13 amino acids. The CDR3 reads CASSLSYGDEQYF. Written as DNA, the CDR3 is TGTGCCAGCAGTTTATCTTATGGAGACGAGCAGTACTTC.

This clonotype turned up a few times. V and J are TRBV19 and TRBJ1-3, with D uncertain. Trimming left V 1 base short and J 1 base short, with 8 bases between. Germline values: CDR1 LNHDA, CDR2 SQIVND (reference sequence). The CDR3 sequence is 15 residues long. CDR3 nucleotides: TGTGCCAGTAGTATAGCTGCGGGATCTGGAAACACCATATATTTT. Its translation: CASSIAAGSGNTIYF.